This T cell receptor (beta chain) derives from a study of T cell repertoires in cytomegalovirus infection (dated by TCRdb to between 2018 and 2020). About the study as a whole: Alongside well-studied HLA-B-restricted epitopes, the peptide stimulations were aimed at recently identified HLA-C-restricted CMV epitopes, whose presentation resists viral immunomodulation. The HLA type of each donor mattered for the analysis, because public TCR beta signatures pointed to carriage of CMV infection along with the matching HLA type. Overall study outcomes, separate from this receptor: In the ex vivo response, HLA-C-restricted CMV-specific TCR beta clonotypes were dominant, and in two of eight donors the single most frequent clonotype came from this HLA-C-restricted group. In both this cohort and an independent roughly 350-donor cohort, the cumulative frequency of public TCR beta family members distinguished carriers of CMV infection plus the relevant HLA type.

The CDR3 starts with the cysteine, ends with the phenylalanine, and has 19 residues. Just CDR3 DNA is preserved here, 57 bases in frame from base 1. The V and J ends are trimmed by 3 bases and 0 bases, leaving 21 bases between them. The run used an Illumina HiSeq 1500. The public reads were quality trimmed at Q25 with fastp and then assembled into clones with MiXCR by TCRdb, keeping productive beta chains. Every CDR3 protein is listed once, alongside the most common genes and DNA of its rows. Here the sample has roughly 78,000 distinct CDR3 sequences; about 40% occur a single time. Approximately 95% of the sample lies in the top ten. The sample's treatment or condition label, in plain terms: in vitro stimulation with specific CMV peptide epitopes to enrich CMV-specific T cells. For this clonotype: Its recognized antigen is unknown. Base qualities are not recorded, but no much larger clone differs from it by a single base.

The sequencing here drew on CD8+ T cells from cultured PBMCs, taken from culture after CMV antigen stimulation. This sequence originates from a human donor in good health (CMV status not recorded). Some clones in this sample may be carry-over from other donors' samples. The chain is made from TRBV12-3 or TRBV12-4 and TRBJ2-1, with the D gene call left open. The nucleotide sequence reads as follows: TGTGCCAGCAGTTTCGGCAGGTCCTTGACTGGGGACTCCTACAATGAGCAGTTCTTC. This sequence encodes CASSFGRSLTGDSYNEQFF.